The clone carrying this T cell receptor beta chain is called medium-sized (0.01 to 0.1%) based on its frequency. Its antigen remains unidentified. CDR1 and CDR2 (germline): SQVTM, ANQGSEA. This CDR3 is 14 amino acids long. This entry comes from a study of CXCR3-negative and CXCR3-positive naive CD8 T cells. Study-wide results and limits: Naive cells that were CXCR3-positive had more hydrophobic TRB CDR3s (compared with CXCR3-negative naive cells). Similar TRBV-TRBJ usage characterized naive CXCR3-negative and CXCR3-positive cells; memory cells differed.

5' RACE with UMI labels generated the TRB cDNA libraries. Following a re-call of the 5' RACE reads, TCRdb has one entry per CDR3 protein and lacks DNA. This sample lists some 6,600 distinct CDR3 sequences; its ten largest clones have 1.6%. Every individual CD8+ T cell subset underwent sorting in triplicate at 250,000 to 300,000 cells apiece. The sequence was collected from a human donor in good health. Some clones in this sample may be carry-over from other donors' samples. What was sequenced was naive CXCR3+ CD8+ T cells from blood. Regarding subset: CD45RO-CCR7+CD27+CD95- naive CD8+ T cells expressing CXCR3 (TNR3+). This rearrangement joins TRBV29-1 to TRBJ2-1. The CDR3 spells CSVEDLFSYNEQFF.